This TCR beta chain was identified in a study of control samples from healthy donors and cancer patients. V lost 7 bases, J lost 12 bases, and 22 bases lay in between. CDR1 and CDR2 (germline): SGHAT, FQNNGV. The CDR3 extends over 15 amino acids. Sequencing used immunoSEQ multiplex PCR; TCRdb keeps in-frame clones, though not all of them. The sample shows about 69,000 clones, 84% of them seen only once. Input material: PBMCs. This sequence was found in a woman aged 45-60 years with lung cancer. The chain joins TRBV11-2 to TRBJ1-6; D perhaps matches TRBD1 (5 bases). CDR3 residues: CASTQTRGGVEPLHF. In DNA, the CDR3 is TGTGCCAGCACCCAAACGCGGGGGGGGGTAGAACCCCTCCACTTT.